This T cell receptor (beta chain) emerged from a study of persistence of HIV-infected CD4 T cells. Study in general: Suppressive ART had lasted a median of roughly eight years.

Study outcomes and limitations: Degenerate expanded CDR3beta sequences were enriched among CMV- and Gag-responding cells. CMV- and Gag-responding cells had lower TCRbeta richness than CD3/CD28-responding cells.

Sequencing used immunoSEQ version 4 in survey mode. The protocol was immunoSEQ multiplex PCR, while the TCRdb copy is restricted to in-frame clones and leaves out a portion. Altogether some 13,000 clones are present, about 70% being singletons, with the ten largest covering 6% to 7.5%. Worth noting for this clone: Its antigen remains unidentified.

The stimulus was an HIV-1 Gag 15-mer peptide pool, 0.95 to 1 ug/peptide/mL. Responding CD4+ T cells were sorted by upregulation of both CD40 ligand and CD69. The V gene lost 3 bases and the J gene lost 5 bases, with 16 bases spanning the gap. Per the germline V gene, CDR1 is KGHSH and CDR2 is LQKENI. CDR3 size: 15 residues. The clonotype comes from an adult man with HIV who was CMV-seropositive. The chain combines TRBV18 with TRBJ1-2, with D possibly matching TRBD1 (6 bases). The input for sequencing was CD4+ T cells sorted from PBMCs after approximately 20-hour stimulation, taken from a patient who received antiretroviral therapy. The CDR3 region has the DNA TGTGCCAGCTCACCGGACAGCGACGTCAGATATGGCTACACCTTC. This translates into CASSPDSDVRYGYTF.